The clone carrying this T cell receptor beta chain was observed a few times. Its antigen is still unknown. The second PCR ran roughly 6 to 12 cycles with a sample-barcoded 5' primer and J-beta primers. Carrying 12 random nucleotides, a template-switch adaptor labeled each individual cDNA molecule. TCRdb re-derived calls from the 5' RACE reads in MiXCR, one entry per CDR3 protein. The profile shows over 1,200,000 distinct CDR3 sequences, approximately 59% of them singletons. Unmatched junction bases numbered 8, after V lost 3 bases and J lost 3 bases. CDR3 length equals 15 residues. Germline lookup yields CDR1 DFQATT and CDR2 SNEGSKA (reference sequence). The data belong to a study of blood T cells in healthy people across ages. Study results and limitations: The unknown donor CMV status may have confounded expanded clonotype changes. Bulk PBMC profiling left naive and antigen-experienced comparisons inconclusive. Naive T cell percentage by flow cytometry tracked strongly with beta diversity.

V and J are TRBV20-1 and TRBJ2-7, with 10 bases matching TRBD2. Sequencing was carried out using blood. This TCR derives from a young man in good health. The CDR3 region is CSASTSSGGVYEQYF. DNA for the CDR3: TGCAGTGCTAGCACCTCTAGCGGGGGAGTCTACGAGCAGTACTTC.